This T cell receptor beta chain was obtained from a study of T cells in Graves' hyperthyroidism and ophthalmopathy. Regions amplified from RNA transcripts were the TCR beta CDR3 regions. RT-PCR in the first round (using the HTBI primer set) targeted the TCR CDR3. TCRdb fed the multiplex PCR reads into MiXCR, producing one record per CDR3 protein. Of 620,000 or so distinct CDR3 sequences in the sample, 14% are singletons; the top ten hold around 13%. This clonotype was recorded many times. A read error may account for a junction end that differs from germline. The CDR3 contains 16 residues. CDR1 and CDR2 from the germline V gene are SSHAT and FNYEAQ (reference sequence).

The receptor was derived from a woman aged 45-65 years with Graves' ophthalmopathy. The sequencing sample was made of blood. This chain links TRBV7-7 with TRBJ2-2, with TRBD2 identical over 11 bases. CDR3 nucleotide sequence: TGTGCTAGCAGAACCACTAGCGGGAGTGCCACCGGGGAGCTGTTTTTT. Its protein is CASRTTSGSATGELFF.